This TCR beta chain was captured in a study of OX40 agonist ivuxolimab in advanced cancers. Study-level background: Patients enrolled in dose escalation were diagnosed with hepatocellular carcinoma, melanoma, renal cell or head and neck cancer. A male proportion of about 86% was recorded, with mean age approximately 60 years and range about 20 to 79. Treatment received earlier with anti-PD-1, anti-PD-L1 or anti-CTLA-4 agents was allowed, and more than 35% had some. Among those treated, three patients had partial responses, one with hepatocellular carcinoma and two with cutaneous melanoma.

V dropped 6 bases and J dropped 4; count of bases not matched to a gene: 8. CDR3 length: 14 amino acids. Germline V CDR1 and CDR2: LNHDA, SQIVND (reference sequence). Clones were sequenced by immunoSEQ multiplex PCR, and TCRdb holds only the in-frame ones, with some missing. The repertoire holds tens of thousands of clones, with roughly 80% as singletons. This TCR came from an adult with an advanced solid tumor such as melanoma, head and neck, liver or kidney cancer. The chain combines TRBV19 with TRBJ1-1, with 7 bases matching TRBD1. The source was CD4+ or CD8+ T cells sorted from blood, collected in a trial of the OX40 agonist ivuxolimab. This CDR3 is CASRDDYRGTEAFF. For the CDR3, the DNA is TGTGCCAGTAGGGATGACTACAGGGGCACTGAAGCTTTCTTT.